The present entry profiles one T cell receptor (beta chain) with its context. CDR1 is SQVTM and CDR2 is ANQGSEA in the germline V gene. The CDR3 is made up of 13 amino acids. V lost 2 bases and J 3 bases, leaving 10 bases between the germline ends. The PCR employed 60 Vbeta primers together with 13 Jbeta primers. Measured with immunoSEQ multiplex PCR; TCRdb has only the in-frame clones, and not every one. The profile covers about 140,000 clones, with 76% appearing a single time and 1.5% to 2% taken by the ten largest. The source of the sample is a study of cytomegalovirus exposure and HLA in healthy donors.

The TCR comes from a man aged 40-49 years in good health and CMV-seronegative. The sample was PBMCs. This chain links TRBV29-1 with TRBJ1-2; tentatively, D is TRBD1 (5 bases). The DNA of the CDR3 is TGCAGCGTTGAAACGGTAGGGGACTATGGCTACACCTTC. Its protein product is CSVETVGDYGYTF.